This T cell receptor (beta chain) was found in a study of T cell responses to AZD1222 COVID-19 vaccine. Study information: Second-dose intervals near 4 or 12 weeks were combined. Whole-study results and caveats: Repertoire sampling happened only post peak T cell response. White British people made up most donors, females outnumbered males, and clonal diversity was possibly underestimated.

Clones were sequenced by immunoSEQ multiplex PCR, and TCRdb holds only the in-frame ones, with some missing. The top ten hold more than 6.5% of the sample, which has approximately 100,000 clones, about 87% seen once. Germline V lookup: CDR1 LNHNV, CDR2 YYDKDF (reference sequence). This CDR3 has 16 residues. V was clipped by 5 bases and J by 0 bases, with 15 bases between them. Turning to this clone: The antigen is unknown.

The material was peripheral blood, obtained on day 0 of AZD1222 vaccination. The source of this sequence is an adult in good health. This chain joins TRBV15 and TRBJ2-3; D is possibly TRBD2 (6 bases). The CDR3 nucleotides read TGTGCCACCAGCGGACCACTAGCTCGTAGCACAGATACGCAGTATTTT. Encoded protein: CATSGPLARSTDTQYF.